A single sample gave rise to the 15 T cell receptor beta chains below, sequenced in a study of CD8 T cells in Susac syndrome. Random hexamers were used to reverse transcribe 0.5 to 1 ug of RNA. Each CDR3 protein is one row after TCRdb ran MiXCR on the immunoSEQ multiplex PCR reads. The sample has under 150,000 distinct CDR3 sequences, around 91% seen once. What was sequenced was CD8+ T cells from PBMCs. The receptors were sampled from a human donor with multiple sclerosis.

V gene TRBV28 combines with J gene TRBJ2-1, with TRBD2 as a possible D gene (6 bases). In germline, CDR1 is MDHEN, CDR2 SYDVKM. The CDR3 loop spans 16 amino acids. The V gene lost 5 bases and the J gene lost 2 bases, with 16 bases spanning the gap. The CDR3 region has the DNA TGTGCCAGCAGTGAACCGGAGGGTCGGGCCTACAATGAGCAGTTCTTC. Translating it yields CASSEPEGRAYNEQFF. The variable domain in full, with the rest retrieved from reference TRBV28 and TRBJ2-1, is DVKVTQSSRYLVKRTGEKVFLECVQDMDHENMFWYRQDPGLGLRLIYFSYDVKMKEKGDIPEGYSVSREKKERFSLILESASTNQTSMYLCASSEPEGRAYNEQFFGPGTRLTVL.

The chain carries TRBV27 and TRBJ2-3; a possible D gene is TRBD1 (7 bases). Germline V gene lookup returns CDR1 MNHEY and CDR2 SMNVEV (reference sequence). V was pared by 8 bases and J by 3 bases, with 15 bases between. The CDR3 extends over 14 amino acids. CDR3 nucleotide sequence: TGTGCCAGCTGCCCAGGGGGAGGTACAGATACGCAGTATTTT. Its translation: CASCPGGGTDTQYF.

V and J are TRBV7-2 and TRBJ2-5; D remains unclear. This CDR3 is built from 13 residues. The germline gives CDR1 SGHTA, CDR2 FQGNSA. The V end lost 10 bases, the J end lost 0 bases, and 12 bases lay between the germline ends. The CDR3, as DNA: TGTGCCACCCTTATTGGCTACCAAGAGACCCAGTACTTC. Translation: CATLIGYQETQYF.

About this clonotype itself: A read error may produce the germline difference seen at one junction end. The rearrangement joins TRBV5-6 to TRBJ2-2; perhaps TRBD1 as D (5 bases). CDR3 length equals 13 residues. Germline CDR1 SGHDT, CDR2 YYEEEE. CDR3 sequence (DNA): TGTGCCAGCAGTCCAGGGAACCCCGGGGAGCTGTTTTTT. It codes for CASSPGNPGELFF.

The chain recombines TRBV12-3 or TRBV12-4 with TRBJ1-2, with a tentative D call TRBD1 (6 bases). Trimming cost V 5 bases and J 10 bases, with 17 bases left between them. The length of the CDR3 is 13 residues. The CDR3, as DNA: TGTGCCAGCAGTCACCAGGGGCTATGGGACTACACCTTC. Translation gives CASSHQGLWDYTF.

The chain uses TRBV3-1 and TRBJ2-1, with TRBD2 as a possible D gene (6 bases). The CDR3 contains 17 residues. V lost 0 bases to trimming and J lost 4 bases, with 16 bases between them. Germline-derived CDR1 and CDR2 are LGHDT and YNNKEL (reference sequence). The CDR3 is CASSQDWGSGKYNEQFF. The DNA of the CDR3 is TGTGCCAGCAGCCAAGATTGGGGTAGCGGAAAATACAATGAGCAGTTCTTC.

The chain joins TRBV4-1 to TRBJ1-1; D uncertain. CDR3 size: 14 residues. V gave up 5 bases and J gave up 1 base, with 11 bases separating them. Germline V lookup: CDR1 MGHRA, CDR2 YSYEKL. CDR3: CASSEFGQNTEAFF. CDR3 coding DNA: TGCGCCAGCAGCGAATTCGGGCAGAACACTGAAGCTTTCTTT.

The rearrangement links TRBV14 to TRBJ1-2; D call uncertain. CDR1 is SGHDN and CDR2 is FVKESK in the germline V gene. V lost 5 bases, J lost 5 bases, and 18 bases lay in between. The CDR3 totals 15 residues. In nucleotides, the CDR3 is TGTGCCAGCAGCGCGGGCCGTAGGGCTGGTTATGGCTACACCTTC. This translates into CASSAGRRAGYGYTF.

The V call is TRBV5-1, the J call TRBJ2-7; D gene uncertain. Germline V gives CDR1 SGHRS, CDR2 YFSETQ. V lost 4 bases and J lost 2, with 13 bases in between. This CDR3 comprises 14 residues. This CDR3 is CASSPRTHTYEQYF. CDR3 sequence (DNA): TGCGCCAGCAGCCCCCGGACCCATACCTACGAGCAGTACTTC.

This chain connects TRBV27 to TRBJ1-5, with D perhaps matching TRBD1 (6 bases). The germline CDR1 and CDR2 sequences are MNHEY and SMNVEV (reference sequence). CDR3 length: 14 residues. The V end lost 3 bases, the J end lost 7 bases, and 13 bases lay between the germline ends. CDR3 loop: CASSFTQGGQPQHF. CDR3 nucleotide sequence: TGTGCCAGCAGTTTCACACAGGGAGGGCAGCCCCAGCATTTT.

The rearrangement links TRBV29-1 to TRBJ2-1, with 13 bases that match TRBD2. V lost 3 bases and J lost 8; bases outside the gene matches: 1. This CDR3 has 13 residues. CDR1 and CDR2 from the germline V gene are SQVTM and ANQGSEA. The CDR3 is CSVDTSGRDEQFF. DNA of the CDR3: TGCAGCGTTGATACTAGCGGGAGGGATGAGCAGTTCTTC.

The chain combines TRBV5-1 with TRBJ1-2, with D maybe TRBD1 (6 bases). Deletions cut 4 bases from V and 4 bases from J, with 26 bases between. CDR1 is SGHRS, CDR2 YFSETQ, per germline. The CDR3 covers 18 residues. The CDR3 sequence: CASSQLNWTARFGYGYTF. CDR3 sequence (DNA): TGCGCCAGCAGCCAACTCAATTGGACAGCCCGGTTTGGCTATGGCTACACCTTC.

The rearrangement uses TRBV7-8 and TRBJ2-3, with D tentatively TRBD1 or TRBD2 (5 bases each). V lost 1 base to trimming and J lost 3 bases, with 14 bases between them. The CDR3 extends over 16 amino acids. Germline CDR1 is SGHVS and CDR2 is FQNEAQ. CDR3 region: CASSLGGRGSTDTQYF. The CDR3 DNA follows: TGTGCCAGCAGCTTAGGGGGGAGAGGATCGACAGATACGCAGTATTTT.

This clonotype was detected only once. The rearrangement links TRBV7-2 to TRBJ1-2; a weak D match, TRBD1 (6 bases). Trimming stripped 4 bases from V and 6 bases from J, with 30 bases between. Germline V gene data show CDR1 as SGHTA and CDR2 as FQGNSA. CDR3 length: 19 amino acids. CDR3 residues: CASSYTAPGTFLLADGYTF. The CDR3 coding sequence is TGTGCCAGCAGCTACACCGCACCCGGGACATTTCTCCTGGCGGATGGCTACACCTTC.

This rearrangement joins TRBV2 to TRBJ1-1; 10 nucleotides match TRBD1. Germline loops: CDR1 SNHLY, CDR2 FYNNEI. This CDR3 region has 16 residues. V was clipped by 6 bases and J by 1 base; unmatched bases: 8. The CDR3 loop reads CASRMTGGSENTEAFF. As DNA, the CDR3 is TGTGCCAGCAGAATGACAGGGGGCTCGGAGAACACTGAAGCTTTCTTT.